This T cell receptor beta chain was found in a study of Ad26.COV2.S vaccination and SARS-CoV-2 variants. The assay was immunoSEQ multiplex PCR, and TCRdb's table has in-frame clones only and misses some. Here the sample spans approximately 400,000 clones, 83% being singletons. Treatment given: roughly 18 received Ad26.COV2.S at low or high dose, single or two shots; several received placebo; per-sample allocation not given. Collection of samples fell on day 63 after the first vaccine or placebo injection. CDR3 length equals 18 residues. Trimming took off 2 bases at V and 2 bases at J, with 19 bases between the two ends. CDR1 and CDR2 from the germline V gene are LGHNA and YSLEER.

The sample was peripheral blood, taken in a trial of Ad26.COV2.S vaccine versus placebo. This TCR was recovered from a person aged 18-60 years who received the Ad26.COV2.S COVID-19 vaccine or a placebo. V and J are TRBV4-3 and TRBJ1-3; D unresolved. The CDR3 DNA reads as TGCGCCAGCAGCCAAATTTATCCGCTAGGGTTTCCTGGAAACACCATATATTTT. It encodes CASSQIYPLGFPGNTIYF.